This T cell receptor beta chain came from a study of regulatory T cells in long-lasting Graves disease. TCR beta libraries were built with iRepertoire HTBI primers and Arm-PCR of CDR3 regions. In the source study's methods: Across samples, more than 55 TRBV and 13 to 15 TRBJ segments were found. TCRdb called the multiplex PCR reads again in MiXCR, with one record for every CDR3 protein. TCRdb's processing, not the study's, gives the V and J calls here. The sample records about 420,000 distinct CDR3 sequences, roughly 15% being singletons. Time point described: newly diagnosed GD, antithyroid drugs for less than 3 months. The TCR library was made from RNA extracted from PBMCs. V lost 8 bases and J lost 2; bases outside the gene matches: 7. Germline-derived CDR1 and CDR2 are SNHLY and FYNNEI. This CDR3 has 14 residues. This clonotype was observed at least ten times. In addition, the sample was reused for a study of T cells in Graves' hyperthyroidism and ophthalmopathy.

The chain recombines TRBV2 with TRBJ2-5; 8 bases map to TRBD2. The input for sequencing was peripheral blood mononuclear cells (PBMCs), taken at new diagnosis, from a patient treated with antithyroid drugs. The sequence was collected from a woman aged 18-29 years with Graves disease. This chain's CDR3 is CASVGLAPQETQYF. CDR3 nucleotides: TGTGCCAGCGTTGGACTAGCCCCACAAGAGACCCAGTACTTC.